In its sample, the clone carrying this T cell receptor (beta chain) was seen once. CDR3 length equals 14 residues. The germline CDR1 and CDR2 sequences are SGHNT and YENEEA. J lost 7 bases, V lost 5 bases, and 7 bases had no gene match. The data were obtained in a study of control samples from healthy donors and cancer patients. Assay used: immunoSEQ multiplex PCR; TCRdb lists only in-frame clones, some missing. Of 100,000 to 150,000 clones listed, around 90% are singletons. The sample comprised blood. This chain links TRBV11-3 with TRBJ1-4; 7 nucleotides match TRBD1. The sequence derives from a young man in good health. The CDR3 protein is CASSPGQQGEKLFF. For the CDR3, the DNA is TGTGCCAGCAGCCCGGGACAGCAAGGTGAAAAACTGTTTTTT.